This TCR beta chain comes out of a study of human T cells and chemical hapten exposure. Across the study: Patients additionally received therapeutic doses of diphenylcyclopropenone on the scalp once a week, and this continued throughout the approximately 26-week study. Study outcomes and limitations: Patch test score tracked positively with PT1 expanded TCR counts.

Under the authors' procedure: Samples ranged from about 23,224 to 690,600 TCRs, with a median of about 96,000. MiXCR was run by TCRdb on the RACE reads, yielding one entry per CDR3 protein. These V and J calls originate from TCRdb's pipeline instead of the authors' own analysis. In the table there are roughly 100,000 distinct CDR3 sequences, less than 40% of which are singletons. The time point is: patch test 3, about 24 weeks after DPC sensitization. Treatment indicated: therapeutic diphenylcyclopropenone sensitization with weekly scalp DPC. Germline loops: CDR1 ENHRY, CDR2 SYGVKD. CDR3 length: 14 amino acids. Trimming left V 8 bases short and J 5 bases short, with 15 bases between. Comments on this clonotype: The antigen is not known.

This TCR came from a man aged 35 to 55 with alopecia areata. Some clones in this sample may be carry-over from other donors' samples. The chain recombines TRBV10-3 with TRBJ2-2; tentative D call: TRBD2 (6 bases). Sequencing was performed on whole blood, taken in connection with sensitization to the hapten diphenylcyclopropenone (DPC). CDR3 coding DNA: TGTGCCATCGGAGACGGGAGTTTTACCGGGGAGCTGTTTTTT. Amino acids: CAIGDGSFTGELFF.